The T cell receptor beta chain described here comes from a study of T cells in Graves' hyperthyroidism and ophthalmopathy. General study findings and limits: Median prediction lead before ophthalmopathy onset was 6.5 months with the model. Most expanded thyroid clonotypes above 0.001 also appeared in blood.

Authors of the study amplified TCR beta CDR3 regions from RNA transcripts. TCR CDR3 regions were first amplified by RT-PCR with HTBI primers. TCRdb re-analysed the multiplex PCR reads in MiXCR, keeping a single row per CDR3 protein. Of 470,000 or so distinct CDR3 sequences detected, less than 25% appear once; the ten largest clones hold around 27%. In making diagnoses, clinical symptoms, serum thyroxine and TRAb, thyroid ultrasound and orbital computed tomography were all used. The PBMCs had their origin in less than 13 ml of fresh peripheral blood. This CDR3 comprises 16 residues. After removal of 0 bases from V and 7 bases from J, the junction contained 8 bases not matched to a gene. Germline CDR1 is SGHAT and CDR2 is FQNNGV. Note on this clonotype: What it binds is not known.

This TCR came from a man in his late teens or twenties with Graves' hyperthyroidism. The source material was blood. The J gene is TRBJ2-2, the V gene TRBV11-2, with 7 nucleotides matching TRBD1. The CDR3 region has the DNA TGTGCCAGCAGCTTAGAGCTACAGGGGTTTGGCGGGGAGCTGTTTTTT. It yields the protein CASSLELQGFGGELFF. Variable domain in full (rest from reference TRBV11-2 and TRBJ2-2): EAGVAQSPRYKIIEKRQSVAFWCNPISGHATLYWYQQILGQGPKLLIQFQNNGVVDDSQLPKDRFSAERLKGVDSTLKIQPAKLEDSAVYLCASSLELQGFGGELFFGEGSRLTVL.